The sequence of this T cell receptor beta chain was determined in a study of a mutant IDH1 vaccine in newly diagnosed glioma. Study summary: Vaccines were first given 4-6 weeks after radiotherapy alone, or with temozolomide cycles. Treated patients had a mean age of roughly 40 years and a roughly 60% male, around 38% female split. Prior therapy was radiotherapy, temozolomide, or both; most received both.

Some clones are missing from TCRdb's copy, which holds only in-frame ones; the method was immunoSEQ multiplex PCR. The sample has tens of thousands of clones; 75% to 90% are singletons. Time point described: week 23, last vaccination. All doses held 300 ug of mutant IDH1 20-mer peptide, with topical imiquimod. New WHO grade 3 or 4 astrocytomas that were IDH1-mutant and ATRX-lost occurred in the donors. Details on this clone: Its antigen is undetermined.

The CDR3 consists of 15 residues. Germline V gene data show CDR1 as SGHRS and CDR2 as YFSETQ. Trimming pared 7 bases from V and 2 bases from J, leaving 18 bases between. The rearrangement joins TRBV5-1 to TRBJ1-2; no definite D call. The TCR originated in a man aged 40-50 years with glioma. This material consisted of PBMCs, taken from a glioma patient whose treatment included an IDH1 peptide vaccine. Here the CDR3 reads CASSDLDRGNYGYTF. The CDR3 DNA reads TGCGCCAGCTCAGACCTTGACCGGGGAAACTATGGCTACACCTTC.